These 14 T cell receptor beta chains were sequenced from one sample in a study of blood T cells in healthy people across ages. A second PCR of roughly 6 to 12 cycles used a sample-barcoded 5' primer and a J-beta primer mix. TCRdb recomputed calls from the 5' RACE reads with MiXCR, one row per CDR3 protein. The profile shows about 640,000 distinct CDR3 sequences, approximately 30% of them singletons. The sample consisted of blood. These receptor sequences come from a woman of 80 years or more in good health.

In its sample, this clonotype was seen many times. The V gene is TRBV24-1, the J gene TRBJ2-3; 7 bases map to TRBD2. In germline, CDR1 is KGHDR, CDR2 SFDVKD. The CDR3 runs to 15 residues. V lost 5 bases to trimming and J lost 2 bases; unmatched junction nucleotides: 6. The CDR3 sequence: CATSGASGYTDTQYF. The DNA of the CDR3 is TGTGCCACCAGTGGGGCTAGCGGATACACAGATACGCAGTATTTT.

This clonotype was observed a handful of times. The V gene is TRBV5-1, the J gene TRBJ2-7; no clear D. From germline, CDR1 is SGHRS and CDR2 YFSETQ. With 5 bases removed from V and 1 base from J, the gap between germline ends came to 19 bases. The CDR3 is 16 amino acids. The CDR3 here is CASRLNTVPSSYEQYF. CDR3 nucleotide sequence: TGCGCCAGCAGACTCAATACAGTTCCCTCTTCCTACGAGCAGTACTTC.

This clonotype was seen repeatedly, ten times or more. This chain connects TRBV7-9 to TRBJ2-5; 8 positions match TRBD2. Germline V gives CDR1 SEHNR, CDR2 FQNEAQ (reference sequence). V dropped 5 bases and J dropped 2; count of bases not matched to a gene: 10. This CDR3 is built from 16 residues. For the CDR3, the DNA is TGTGCCAGCAGCCTCGGGACTAGAGGAGCTCAAGAGACCCAGTACTTC. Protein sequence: CASSLGTRGAQETQYF.

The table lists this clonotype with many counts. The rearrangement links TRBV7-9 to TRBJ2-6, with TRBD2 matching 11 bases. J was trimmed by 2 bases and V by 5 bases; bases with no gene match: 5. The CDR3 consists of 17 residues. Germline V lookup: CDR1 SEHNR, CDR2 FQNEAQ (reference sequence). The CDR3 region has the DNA TGTGCCAGCAGCGAGACTAGCGGGACTCCTGGGGCCAACGTCCTGACTTTC. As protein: CASSETSGTPGANVLTF.

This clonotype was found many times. DNA for the CDR3: TGTGCCAGCAGCAGAATGGCTAGCGGGGGCCAAAGCTCCTACAATGAGCAGTTCTTC. Translating gives CASSRMASGGQSSYNEQFF. The chain employs TRBV7-3 and TRBJ2-1, with 10 bases lining up with TRBD2. The ends lost 5 bases at V and 0 bases at J; junction bases unmatched: 13. The CDR3 has 19 amino acids. In germline, CDR1 is SGHTA, CDR2 FQGTGA.

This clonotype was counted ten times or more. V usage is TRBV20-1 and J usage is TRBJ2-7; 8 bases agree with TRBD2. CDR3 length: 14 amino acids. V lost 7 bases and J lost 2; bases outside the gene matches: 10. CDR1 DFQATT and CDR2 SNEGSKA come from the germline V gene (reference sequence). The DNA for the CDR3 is TGCAGTGTGTCCGCCCCGGGAGGGACCTACGAGCAGTACTTC. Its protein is CSVSAPGGTYEQYF.

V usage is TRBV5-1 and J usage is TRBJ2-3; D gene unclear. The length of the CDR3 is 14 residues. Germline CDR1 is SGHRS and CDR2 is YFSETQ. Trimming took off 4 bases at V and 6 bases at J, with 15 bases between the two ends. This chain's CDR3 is CASSTQGYTDTQYF. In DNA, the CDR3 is TGCGCCAGCAGCACGCAAGGGTACACGGATACGCAGTATTTT.

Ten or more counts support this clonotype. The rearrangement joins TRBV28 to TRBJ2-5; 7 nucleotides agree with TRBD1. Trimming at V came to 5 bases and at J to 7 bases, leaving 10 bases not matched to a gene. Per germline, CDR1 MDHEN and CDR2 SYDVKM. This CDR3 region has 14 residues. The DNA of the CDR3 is TGTGCCAGCAGTCCTTGGGGGACAGAGGGGACCCAGTACTTC. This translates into CASSPWGTEGTQYF.

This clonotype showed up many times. CDR3 amino acids: CASSVAGFTDTQYF. The CDR3 DNA follows: TGTGCCAGCAGCGTAGCCGGATTCACAGATACGCAGTATTTT. This chain joins TRBV9 and TRBJ2-3; D is undetermined. Germline CDR1 reads SGDLS; CDR2 reads YYNGEE. This CDR3 is built from 14 residues. The V gene lost 0 bases and the J gene lost 2 bases, with 7 bases spanning the gap. Full variable domain (outside the CDR3, taken from reference TRBV9 and TRBJ2-3): DSGVTQTPKHLITATGQRVTLRCSPRSGDLSVYWYQQSLDQGLQFLIQYYNGEERAKGNILERFSAQQFPDLHSELNLSSLELGDSALYFCASSVAGFTDTQYFGPGTRLTVL.

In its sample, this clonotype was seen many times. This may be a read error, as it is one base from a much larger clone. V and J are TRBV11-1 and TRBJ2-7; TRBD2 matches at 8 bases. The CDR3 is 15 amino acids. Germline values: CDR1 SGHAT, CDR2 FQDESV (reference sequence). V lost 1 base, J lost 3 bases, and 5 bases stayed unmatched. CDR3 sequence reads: CASSLEAGAGYEQYF. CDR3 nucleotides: TGTGCCAGCAGCTTAGAAGCGGGGGCCGGCTACGAGCAGTACTTC.

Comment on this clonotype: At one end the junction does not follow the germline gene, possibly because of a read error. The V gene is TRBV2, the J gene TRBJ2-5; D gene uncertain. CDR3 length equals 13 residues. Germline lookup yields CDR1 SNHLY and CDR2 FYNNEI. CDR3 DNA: TGTGCCAGCAGCTTAGACAACCAAGAGACCCTGTACTTC. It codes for CASSLDNQETLYF.

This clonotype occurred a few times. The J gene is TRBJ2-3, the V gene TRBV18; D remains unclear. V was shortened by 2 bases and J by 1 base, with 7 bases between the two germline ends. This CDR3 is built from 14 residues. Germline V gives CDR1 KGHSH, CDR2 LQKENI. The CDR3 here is CASSPTTGTDTQYF. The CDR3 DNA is TGTGCCAGCTCACCAACCACGGGCACAGATACGCAGTATTTT. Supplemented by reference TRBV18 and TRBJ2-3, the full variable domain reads NAGVMQNPRHLVRRRGQEARLRCSPMKGHSHVYWYRQLPEEGLKFMVYLQKENIIDESGMPKERFSAEFPKEGPSILRIQQVVRGDSAAYFCASSPTTGTDTQYFGPGTRLTVL.

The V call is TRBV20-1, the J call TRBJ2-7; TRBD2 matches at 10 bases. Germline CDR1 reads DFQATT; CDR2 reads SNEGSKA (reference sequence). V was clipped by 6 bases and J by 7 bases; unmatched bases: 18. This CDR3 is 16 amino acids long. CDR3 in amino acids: CSAQKLAGLVSPEQYF. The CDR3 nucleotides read TGCAGTGCGCAGAAACTAGCGGGGCTAGTCAGCCCGGAGCAGTACTTC.

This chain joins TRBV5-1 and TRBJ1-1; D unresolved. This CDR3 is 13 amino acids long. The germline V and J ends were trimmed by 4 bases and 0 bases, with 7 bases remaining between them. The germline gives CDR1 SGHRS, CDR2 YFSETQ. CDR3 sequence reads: CASSPIMNTEAFF. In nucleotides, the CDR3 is TGCGCCAGCAGCCCAATAATGAACACTGAAGCTTTCTTT.